The 21 T cell receptor beta chains in this list originate from one sample, sequenced in a study of OX40 agonist ivuxolimab in advanced cancers. Clones were sequenced by immunoSEQ multiplex PCR, and TCRdb holds only the in-frame ones, with some missing. Found here are 50,000 to 75,000 clones, about 89% of them singletons; the top ten hold roughly 20%. This sample comprised CD4+ or CD8+ T cells sorted from blood, obtained in a trial of the OX40 agonist ivuxolimab. These receptors all stem from an adult with an advanced solid tumor such as melanoma, head and neck, liver or kidney cancer.

In the case of this clone: The same CDR3 can be traced to other DNA sequences in this sample. The V call is TRBV27, the J call TRBJ2-1; no definite D call. The CDR3 runs to 11 residues. Trimming left V 7 bases short and J 7 bases short, with 8 bases between. The germline V gene has CDR1 MNHEY and CDR2 SMNVEV (reference sequence). Here the CDR3 reads CASTLYNEQFF. CDR3 coding DNA: TGTGCCAGCACCTTATATAATGAGCAGTTCTTC.

The rearrangement links TRBV5-1 to TRBJ2-5, with 8 bases identical to TRBD1. This CDR3 spans 18 amino acids. V was pared by 4 bases and J by 5 bases, with 19 bases of the junction left unmatched. The germline gives CDR1 SGHRS, CDR2 YFSETQ. CDR3 loop: CASSTTVTTGDGEETQYF. CDR3 DNA: TGCGCCAGCAGCACCACGGTTACGACAGGGGATGGCGAGGAGACCCAGTACTTC.

The genes are TRBV15 and TRBJ2-7; TRBD1 matches 9 bases. Germline CDR1 and CDR2: LNHNV and YYDKDF (reference sequence). CDR3 length equals 11 residues. With V trimmed by 8 bases and J by 5 bases, 1 base remained unmatched. The CDR3 loop reads CATGTGNEQYF. For the CDR3, the DNA is TGTGCCACCGGGACAGGGAACGAGCAGTACTTC.

The chain has TRBV27 and TRBJ2-7; TRBD1 matches 8 bases. CDR1 and CDR2 (germline): MNHEY, SMNVEV (reference sequence). The CDR3 has 13 amino acids. Unmatched junction bases numbered 3, after V lost 5 bases and J lost 3 bases. CDR3 protein: CASSAQGVYEQYF. In nucleotides, the CDR3 is TGTGCCAGCAGTGCACAGGGGGTCTACGAGCAGTACTTC.

The V call is TRBV15, the J call TRBJ1-4; D not resolved. The CDR3 extends over 15 amino acids. Trimming took 8 bases from V and 3 from J, leaving 16 bases between them. Germline values: CDR1 LNHNV, CDR2 YYDKDF (reference sequence). The CDR3 DNA follows: TGTGCCACCGCGAAGGGCGGGGTCTCTAATGAAAAACTGTTTTTT. It codes for CATAKGGVSNEKLFF.

This clone was recorded only once. The CDR3 spells CASRTSPGNTEAFF. The CDR3 nucleotides are TGTGCCAGCAGAACTTCCCCCGGGAACACTGAAGCTTTCTTT. The gene calls are TRBV27 and TRBJ1-1; D is undetermined. The germline gives CDR1 MNHEY, CDR2 SMNVEV (reference sequence). The CDR3 extends over 14 amino acids. Between the trimmed V and J ends, which lost 6 bases and 1 base, there was a span of 12 bases.

The chain recombines TRBV13 with TRBJ2-7; D possibly matches TRBD1 or TRBD2 (5 bases each). CDR1 and CDR2 (germline): PRHDT, FYEKMQ (reference sequence). This CDR3 contains 15 residues. V dropped 5 bases and J dropped 1 base, with 15 bases sitting between them. This CDR3 reads CASSQGLGTSYEQYF. In nucleotides, the CDR3 is TGTGCCAGCAGCCAGGGCCTGGGGACGTCCTACGAGCAGTACTTC.

V gene TRBV11-3 combines with J gene TRBJ2-2, with 7 positions matching TRBD1. J gave up 2 bases and V 5 bases, and 5 bases lay outside the gene matches. The germline V gene has CDR1 SGHNT and CDR2 YENEEA. This CDR3 has 15 residues. The DNA for the CDR3 is TGTGCCAGCAGCCATGGACAGGTCAACACCGGGGAGCTGTTTTTT. This gives the protein CASSHGQVNTGELFF.

The chain combines TRBV5-1 with TRBJ1-1; maybe TRBD1 (6 bases). The length of the CDR3 is 12 residues. Between the trimmed V and J ends, which lost 4 bases and 8 bases, there was a span of 12 bases. Germline V gene data show CDR1 as SGHRS and CDR2 as YFSETQ. The CDR3: CASSPGTPEAFF. The CDR3 region has the DNA TGCGCCAGCAGCCCAGGGACACCCGAAGCTTTCTTT.

The genes are TRBV27 and TRBJ2-1; D is unclear. V gave up 2 bases and J gave up 4 bases, with 6 bases separating them. Germline V gives CDR1 MNHEY, CDR2 SMNVEV (reference sequence). This CDR3 has 13 residues. CDR3 DNA sequence: TGTGCCAGCAGTTTACCCGAGTACAATGAGCAGTTCTTC. It encodes CASSLPEYNEQFF.

The gene calls are TRBV5-6 and TRBJ2-6; no reliable D call. The CDR3 loop spans 17 amino acids. The V end was cut by 7 bases, the J end by 5 bases, with 22 bases between. CDR1 is SGHDT, CDR2 YYEEEE, per germline. CDR3 sequence (DNA): TGTGCCAGCCGTGTGACCAAGTCACAAAGTCGGGCCAACGTCCTGACTTTC. Protein sequence: CASRVTKSQSRANVLTF. Full variable domain (outside the CDR3, taken from reference TRBV5-6 and TRBJ2-6): DAGVTQSPTHLIKTRGQQVTLRCSPKSGHDTVSWYQQALGQGPQFIFQYYEEEERQRGNFPDRFSGHQFPNYSSELNVNALLLGDSALYLCASRVTKSQSRANVLTFGAGSRLTVL.

A single count supports this clone. The V call is TRBV28, the J call TRBJ1-1; D not resolved. This CDR3 is built from 13 residues. The germline V gene encodes CDR1 MDHEN and CDR2 SYDVKM. The V end lost 2 bases, the J end lost 1 base, and 5 bases lay between the germline ends. CDR3 loop: CASSLDWNTEAFF. CDR3 sequence (DNA): TGTGCCAGCAGTTTAGATTGGAACACTGAAGCTTTCTTT.

This rearrangement joins TRBV5-1 to TRBJ1-3; perhaps TRBD1 as D (6 bases). This CDR3 is built from 15 residues. Deletions cut 2 bases from V and 2 bases from J, with 11 bases between. CDR1 and CDR2 (germline): SGHRS, YFSETQ. The CDR3 nucleotides are TGCGCCAGCAGCTTCTCAGGGGTTGCTGGAAACACCATATATTTT. It specifies CASSFSGVAGNTIYF.

The V gene is TRBV27, the J gene TRBJ2-7, with a possible D match to TRBD2 (6 bases). Per the germline V gene, CDR1 is MNHEY and CDR2 is SMNVEV (reference sequence). V was shortened by 10 bases and J by 1 base, with 11 bases between the two germline ends. This CDR3 has 12 amino acids. This chain's CDR3 is CATTSHSYEQYF. CDR3 bases: TGTGCCACGACTAGTCATTCCTACGAGCAGTACTTC.

V gene TRBV28 combines with J gene TRBJ1-4; no definite D call. V lost 7 bases to trimming and J lost 3 bases, with 15 bases between them. Germline CDR1 is MDHEN and CDR2 is SYDVKM. The CDR3 length is 15 residues. CDR3 bases: TGTGCCAGCATCTCGGTGGCAGTCTCTAATGAAAAACTGTTTTTT. Encoded protein: CASISVAVSNEKLFF.

The chain combines TRBV28 with TRBJ1-5, with D unclear. Germline CDR1 and CDR2: MDHEN and SYDVKM. V was shortened by 2 bases and J by 1 base, with 9 bases between the two germline ends. The CDR3 length is 15 residues. CDR3 sequence reads: CASSLLSGSNQPQHF. The CDR3, as DNA: TGTGCCAGCAGTTTACTTTCGGGAAGCAATCAGCCCCAGCATTTT.

The CDR3: CASSFNRDMVYGYTF. The CDR3 DNA follows: TGTGCCAGCAGTTTTAATCGGGACATGGTCTATGGCTACACCTTC. The chain joins TRBV28 to TRBJ1-2; possible D gene TRBD1, 6 bases. CDR3 length: 15 amino acids. The germline V gene encodes CDR1 MDHEN and CDR2 SYDVKM. Trimming took 3 bases from V and 4 from J, leaving 15 bases between them.

This chain uses TRBV7-9 with TRBJ2-3, with D perhaps matching TRBD2 (6 bases). CDR3 length: 16 amino acids. V lost 5 bases, J lost 0 bases, and 15 bases lay in between. CDR1 and CDR2 (germline): SEHNR, FQNEAQ (reference sequence). CDR3 amino acids: CASSLSPGLSTDTQYF. The CDR3 DNA follows: TGTGCCAGCAGCCTTTCCCCGGGACTTAGCACAGATACGCAGTATTTT.

This chain uses TRBV10-3 with TRBJ1-1; 7 bases line up with TRBD1. Germline V lookup: CDR1 ENHRY, CDR2 SYGVKD. The CDR3 length is 17 residues. Trimming cost V 5 bases and J 1 base; bases outside gene matches: 13. The DNA for the CDR3 is TGTGCCATCAGTCCGACAACTGACAGGGCGGGGAACACTGAAGCTTTCTTT. It specifies CAISPTTDRAGNTEAFF.

This clone was counted between two and nine times. V gene TRBV28 combines with J gene TRBJ2-1, with a weak D call TRBD1 (6 bases). This CDR3 has 12 amino acids. V was clipped by 10 bases and J by 7 bases, with 14 bases between them. Germline V gives CDR1 MDHEN, CDR2 SYDVKM. CDR3 nucleotide sequence: TGTGCCACCGACTTAAGGGGGAATGAGCAGTTCTTC. This encodes CATDLRGNEQFF.

The rearrangement joins TRBV11-3 to TRBJ2-7; tentatively, D is TRBD2 (5 bases). Germline V gives CDR1 SGHNT, CDR2 YENEEA. This CDR3 contains 12 residues. V shed 4 bases and J shed 6 bases, with 10 bases lying between them. The CDR3 DNA is TGTGCCAGCAGCTCGGGATCGGGCGAGCAGTACTTC. This gives the protein CASSSGSGEQYF. The entire variable domain, with the rest obtained from reference TRBV11-3 and TRBJ2-7, is as follows: EAGVVQSPRYKIIEKKQPVAFWCNPISGHNTLYWYLQNLGQGPELLIRYENEEAVDDSQLPKDRFSAERLKGVDSTLKIQPAELGDSAVYLCASSSGSGEQYFGPGTRLTVT.